Each of the 21 T cell receptor beta chains below was sequenced from the same sample in a study of sequential checkpoint blockade in melanoma. Treatment here: randomized to nivolumab then ipilimumab (arm A) or the reverse (arm B). Assay: immunoSEQ multiplex PCR; the TCRdb copy retains only in-frame clones and omits some. The sample lists several thousand clones; about 15% were seen once. Here the sequenced sample was tumor tissue (inferred from file names), taken from a patient given nivolumab and ipilimumab in sequence. These receptors all come from a human donor with melanoma.

The table lists this clone with a few counts. V gene TRBV6-8 combines with J gene TRBJ2-2; D remains unclear. This CDR3 has 15 amino acids. Trimming stripped 5 bases from V and 5 bases from J, with 15 bases between. Germline V gene data show CDR1 as MNHGY and CDR2 as SAAAGT. The CDR3 DNA follows: TGTGCCAGCAGTGAGCTAAGGCGGCAGACCGGGGAGCTGTTTTTT. Protein sequence: CASSELRRQTGELFF.

V gene TRBV23-1 combines with J gene TRBJ2-5, with 7 nucleotides matching TRBD1. TRBV23-1 is an ORF, with its function uncertain. The CDR3 sequence is 18 residues long. Trimming cost V 3 bases and J 5 bases; bases outside gene matches: 18. The CDR3 protein is CASSHPNRLPQGLETQYF. For the CDR3, the DNA is TGCGCCAGCAGTCACCCAAACCGCCTCCCACAGGGGTTGGAGACCCAGTACTTC.

This clone was seen once. The genes are TRBV19 and TRBJ2-4, with D perhaps matching TRBD1 (6 bases). Between the trimmed V and J ends, which lost 3 bases and 4 bases, there was a span of 13 bases. There are 15 residues in the CDR3. In germline, CDR1 is LNHDA, CDR2 SQIVND (reference sequence). The CDR3: CASSMSGDGKNIQYF. CDR3 sequence (DNA): TGTGCCAGTAGTATGTCAGGGGATGGGAAAAACATTCAGTACTTC.

This clone has a handful of counts. The rearrangement links TRBV9 to TRBJ2-3, with D possibly being TRBD1 (6 bases). Germline V gene sequence: CDR1 SGDLS, CDR2 YYNGEE. This CDR3 region has 14 residues. The V and J ends lost 5 bases and 1 base respectively, with 11 bases between them. The CDR3 loop is CASSEWGRTDTQYF. DNA for the CDR3: TGTGCCAGCAGTGAATGGGGGCGCACAGATACGCAGTATTTT.

The chain combines TRBV1 with TRBJ1-4. TRBV1 is assigned pseudogene status. CDR3 size: 19 residues. CDR3 sequence reads: CASTAGAGSRVVTNEKLFF. In nucleotides, the CDR3 is TGCGCCAGCACTGCCGGGGCAGGATCAAGAGTAGTAACTAATGAAAAACTGTTTTTT.

This clone rates as medium-sized. The CDR3 coding sequence is TGTGCCAGCAGTTACCTCCAGGGGGAGGCCTCGGAGACCCAGTACTTC. Translating it yields CASSYLQGEASETQYF. J is TRBJ2-5 and V is TRBV6-8; D possibly corresponds to TRBD1 (7 bases). Germline assignment: CDR1 MNHGY and CDR2 SAAAGT. This CDR3 contains 16 residues. V lost 2 bases and J 5 bases, leaving 18 bases between the germline ends.

There are a few counts of this clone. The V gene is TRBV6-8, the J gene TRBJ2-3; D unclear. V was clipped by 0 bases and J by 2 bases, with 9 bases between them. Germline loops: CDR1 MNHGY, CDR2 SAAAGT. The CDR3 has 15 amino acids. CDR3 sequence: CASSYSKSPTDTQYF. The CDR3 DNA is TGTGCCAGCAGTTACTCGAAAAGTCCCACAGATACGCAGTATTTT.

Only a few counts were recorded for this clone. V gene TRBV9 combines with J gene TRBJ1-1, with unresolved D. The CDR3 sequence is 14 residues long. With 0 bases removed from V and 4 bases from J, the gap between germline ends came to 10 bases. The germline V gene has CDR1 SGDLS and CDR2 YYNGEE. The DNA for the CDR3 is TGTGCCAGCAGCGTAGAAGGCGTATTCACTGAAGCTTTCTTT. This codes for CASSVEGVFTEAFF.

The rearrangement uses TRBV6-8 and TRBJ1-5; tentative D call: TRBD1 (6 bases). The germline gives CDR1 MNHGY, CDR2 SAAAGT. The CDR3 has 18 amino acids. With 2 bases removed from V and 3 bases from J, the gap between germline ends came to 20 bases. The CDR3 region is CASSYPTGTVLLNQPQHF. In DNA, the CDR3 is TGTGCCAGCAGTTACCCGACAGGTACCGTATTACTCAATCAGCCCCAGCATTTT.

The chain carries TRBV5-1 and TRBJ2-5, with D uncertain. CDR1 SGHRS and CDR2 YFSETQ come from the germline V gene. The CDR3 is 14 amino acids. V was shortened by 1 base and J by 2 bases, with 9 bases between the two germline ends. Here the CDR3 reads CASSLYATQETQYF. The CDR3 nucleotides are TGCGCCAGCAGCTTGTACGCGACACAAGAGACCCAGTACTTC.

The chain links TRBV6-8 to TRBJ2-3; D remains ambiguous. Trimming took off 2 bases at V and 1 base at J, with 13 bases between the two ends. In germline, CDR1 is MNHGY, CDR2 SAAAGT. This CDR3 region has 16 residues. CDR3 nucleotides: TGTGCCAGCAGTTACCCCCCGGGTCGGGGCACAGATACGCAGTATTTT. It yields the protein CASSYPPGRGTDTQYF.

This clone is classed as medium-sized. DNA for the CDR3: TGTGCCAGCCGAGCGGGGGGGACGTACAATGAGCAGTTCTTC. Its translation: CASRAGGTYNEQFF. The chain joins TRBV28 to TRBJ2-1; 10 bases line up with TRBD2. Germline CDR1 and CDR2: MDHEN and SYDVKM. V dropped 8 bases and J dropped 4; count of bases not matched to a gene: 5. The CDR3 has 14 residues.

This clone was counted a few times. The chain couples TRBV9 to TRBJ2-1, with 12 bases fitting TRBD1. The CDR3 loop spans 16 amino acids. Germline CDR1 reads SGDLS; CDR2 reads YYNGEE. With V trimmed by 6 bases and J by 8 bases, 12 bases remained unmatched. The CDR3 bases are TGTGCCAGCAACGAAAATCCGGGACAGGGGGCCGATGAGCAGTTCTTC. The encoded protein is CASNENPGQGADEQFF.

This clone appeared a few times. This chain links TRBV5-1 with TRBJ1-2; 8 nucleotides agree with TRBD1. The CDR3 consists of 14 residues. V was pared by 1 base and J by 4 bases, with 3 bases of the junction left unmatched. Germline V gene sequence: CDR1 SGHRS, CDR2 YFSETQ. CDR3 DNA: TGCGCCAGCAGCTTGACGGGACAGGTCTATGGCTACACCTTC. It translates to CASSLTGQVYGYTF.

This clone was seen a handful of times. Other DNA sequences within the sample encode an identical CDR3. This chain connects TRBV28 to TRBJ2-3; D may be TRBD2 (5 bases). Trimming shortened V by 7 bases and J by 4 bases, and 9 bases separated the two germline ends. Germline V CDR1 and CDR2: MDHEN, SYDVKM. The CDR3 runs 12 residues. The DNA of the CDR3 is TGTGCCAGCACTAGCCCGCCAGATACGCAGTATTTT. As protein: CASTSPPDTQYF.

This clone showed up just a few times. The chain recombines TRBV19 with TRBJ2-2; the match to TRBD1 covers 9 bases. Trimming took 3 bases from V and 3 from J; bases not matched to a gene: 11. CDR3 length: 18 residues. Germline assignment: CDR1 LNHDA and CDR2 SQIVND (reference sequence). CDR3 amino acids: CASSIRGQGLGDTGELFF. Written as DNA, the CDR3 is TGTGCCAGTAGTATCAGGGGACAGGGACTTGGGGACACCGGGGAGCTGTTTTTT.

In its sample, this clone was seen once. V is TRBV25-1 and J is TRBJ1-4; D unclear. This CDR3 comprises 16 residues. Germline CDR1 is MGHDK and CDR2 is SYGVNS. The germline V and J ends were trimmed by 1 base and 0 bases, with 9 bases remaining between them. Here the CDR3 DNA reads TGTGCCAGCAGTGAATTAAAAGGGCCAACTAATGAAAAACTGTTTTTT. This translates into CASSELKGPTNEKLFF.

The chain combines TRBV5-1 with TRBJ2-5, with 8 bases lining up with TRBD1. In germline, CDR1 is SGHRS, CDR2 YFSETQ. V shed 0 bases, J shed 4 bases, and the junction held 5 bases outside the gene matches. The CDR3 runs 15 residues. The CDR3 DNA reads TGCGCCAGCAGCTTGGCGGGACAGGTGGGAGAGACCCAGTACTTC. Encoded protein: CASSLAGQVGETQYF. Variable domain in full (rest from reference TRBV5-1 and TRBJ2-5): KAGVTQTPRYLIKTRGQQVTLSCSPISGHRSVSWYQQTPGQGLQFLFEYFSETQRNKGNFPGRFSGRQFSNSRSEMNVSTLELGDSALYLCASSLAGQVGETQYFGPGTRLLVL.

This clone was counted only a few times. The gene calls are TRBV19 and TRBJ2-3; D is possibly TRBD2 (6 bases). CDR1 and CDR2 from the germline V gene are LNHDA and SQIVND (reference sequence). V dropped 5 bases and J dropped 5 bases, with 20 bases sitting between them. CDR3 size: 16 residues. The CDR3 sequence is CASSSGDSTVGDTQYF. CDR3 in DNA: TGTGCCAGTAGTTCCGGGGACTCTACGGTAGGAGATACGCAGTATTTT.

This clone was seen more than once but under ten times. The chain employs TRBV9 and TRBJ2-3; D not resolved. V lost 0 bases, J lost 5 bases, and 4 bases lay in between. CDR3 size: 12 residues. CDR1 and CDR2 (germline): SGDLS, YYNGEE. The CDR3 loop is CASSVAKDTQYF. The CDR3 bases are TGTGCCAGCAGCGTAGCAAAAGATACGCAGTATTTT.

The rearrangement links TRBV6-8 to TRBJ1-1; D not certain. The CDR3 has 12 residues. Germline assignment: CDR1 MNHGY and CDR2 SAAAGT. V lost 7 bases, J lost 6 bases, and 12 bases lay in between. The CDR3 DNA is TGTGCCAGCATTCGGTCGCGAGCTGAAGCTTTCTTT. This encodes CASIRSRAEAFF.